These 8 T cell receptor beta chains share one sample of origin, sequenced in a study of shared clonotypes between healthy human individuals. Profiling relied on immunoSEQ multiplex PCR, and the TCRdb table lists in-frame clones only, not all of them. The sample lists around 1.6 million clones, 98% occurring once. The sample taken for sequencing was naive CD4+ T cells sorted from blood. Subset denoted: CD45RA+ positively selected. The receptor source for this set is a man aged 30-40 years in good health.

V is TRBV6-5 and J is TRBJ2-3; D is uncertain. V was clipped by 10 bases and J by 0 bases, with 11 bases between them. CDR3 length equals 13 residues. Germline CDR1 is MNHEY and CDR2 is SVGAGI. The CDR3 bases are TGTGCCACCAGATGGCAGAGCACAGATACGCAGTATTTT. Amino acid sequence: CATRWQSTDTQYF.

This chain uses TRBV19 with TRBJ2-7, with TRBD1 identical over 9 bases. J was trimmed by 6 bases and V by 5 bases; bases with no gene match: 5. CDR1 is LNHDA, CDR2 SQIVND, per germline (reference sequence). The CDR3 runs 13 residues. CDR3 in DNA: TGTGCCAGTAGTCTGGGACAGGGAGGCGAGCAGTACTTC. Residues: CASSLGQGGEQYF. Full variable domain (missing parts from reference TRBV19 and TRBJ2-7): DGGITQSPKYLFRKEGQNVTLSCEQNLNHDAMYWYRQDPGQGLRLIYYSQIVNDFQKGDIAEGYSVSREKKESFPLTVTSAQKNPTAFYLCASSLGQGGEQYFGPGTRLTVT.

The chain links TRBV27 to TRBJ2-5; D ambiguous. CDR3 length: 12 amino acids. The germline V gene has CDR1 MNHEY and CDR2 SMNVEV (reference sequence). V was shortened by 4 bases and J by 5 bases, with 8 bases between the two germline ends. The CDR3 is CASSSSVETQYF. The DNA for the CDR3 is TGTGCCAGCAGTTCATCCGTGGAGACCCAGTACTTC.

The chain is built from TRBV4-2 and TRBJ2-3; 8 bases line up with TRBD2. V shed 1 base, J shed 3 bases, and the junction held 12 bases outside the gene matches. Germline CDR1 is LGHNA and CDR2 is YNFKEQ. The length of the CDR3 is 18 residues. CDR3 DNA sequence: TGTGCCAGCAGCCAAGTGTTGGAGGCGGGAGGTAGTACAGATACGCAGTATTTT. It yields the protein CASSQVLEAGGSTDTQYF.

The rearrangement uses TRBV5-1 and TRBJ1-1; D gene ambiguous. With 0 bases removed from V and 1 base from J, the gap between germline ends came to 10 bases. Germline CDR1 reads SGHRS; CDR2 reads YFSETQ. This CDR3 has 15 residues. DNA of the CDR3: TGCGCCAGCAGCTTGGAGTACGGGGAGAACACTGAAGCTTTCTTT. Translation gives CASSLEYGENTEAFF. Using reference TRBV5-1 and TRBJ1-1 for the parts outside the CDR3, the full variable domain is KAGVTQTPRYLIKTRGQQVTLSCSPISGHRSVSWYQQTPGQGLQFLFEYFSETQRNKGNFPGRFSGRQFSNSRSEMNVSTLELGDSALYLCASSLEYGENTEAFFGQGTRLTVV.

This chain uses TRBV6-5 with TRBJ2-1; no clear D gene. This CDR3 spans 15 amino acids. Germline CDR1 MNHEY, CDR2 SVGAGI. V lost 3 bases and J lost 5, with 14 bases in between. DNA of the CDR3: TGTGCCAGCAGTTATTCTCGAAATACTCACAATGAGCAGTTCTTC. It yields the protein CASSYSRNTHNEQFF.

The chain carries TRBV5-1 and TRBJ2-7; 8 bases are shared with TRBD1. The germline CDR1 and CDR2 sequences are SGHRS and YFSETQ. Losses at the gene ends were 4 bases for V and 3 bases for J; bases not matched to a gene: 12. This CDR3 region has 16 residues. The CDR3 sequence: CASSPLKTGVVYEQYF. The CDR3 coding sequence is TGCGCCAGCAGCCCGTTGAAGACAGGGGTCGTCTACGAGCAGTACTTC.

This clone appeared once. V and J are TRBV30 and TRBJ1-5, with 7 bases lining up with TRBD1. V trimming: 6 bases; J trimming: 6 bases; junction bases outside the gene matches: 8. Germline V gene sequence: CDR1 GTSNPN, CDR2 SVGIG (reference sequence). This CDR3 has 13 residues. The CDR3 loop is CACTQGFGQPQHF. Here the CDR3 DNA reads TGTGCCTGTACACAGGGGTTCGGTCAGCCCCAGCATTTT. Based on the CDR3 plus reference TRBV30 and TRBJ1-5, the full variable domain is SQTIHQWPATLVQPVGSPLSLECTVEGTSNPNLYWYRQAAGRGLQLLFYSVGIGQISSEVPQNLSASRPQDRQFILSSKKLLLSDSGFYLCACTQGFGQPQHFGDGTRLSIL.